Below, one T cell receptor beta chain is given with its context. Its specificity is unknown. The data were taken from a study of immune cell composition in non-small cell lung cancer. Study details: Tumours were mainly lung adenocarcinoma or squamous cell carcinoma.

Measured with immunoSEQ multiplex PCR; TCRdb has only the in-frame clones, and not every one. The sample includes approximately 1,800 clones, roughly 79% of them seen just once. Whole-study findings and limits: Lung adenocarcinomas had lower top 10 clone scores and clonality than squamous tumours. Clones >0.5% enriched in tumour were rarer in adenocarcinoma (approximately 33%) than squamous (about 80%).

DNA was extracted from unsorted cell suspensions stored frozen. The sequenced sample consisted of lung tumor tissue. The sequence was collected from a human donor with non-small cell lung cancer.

The CDR3 loop reads CASSTQSYNSPLHF. The CDR3 nucleotides read TGTGCCAGCAGCACACAGAGCTATAATTCACCCCTCCACTTT. This chain uses TRBV9 with TRBJ1-6; D uncertain. The CDR3 extends over 14 amino acids. V lost 4 bases, J lost 3 bases, and 8 bases lay in between. Germline assignment: CDR1 SGDLS and CDR2 YYNGEE. Combining the CDR3 with reference TRBV9 and TRBJ1-6 gives the whole variable domain DSGVTQTPKHLITATGQRVTLRCSPRSGDLSVYWYQQSLDQGLQFLIQYYNGEERAKGNILERFSAQQFPDLHSELNLSSLELGDSALYFCASSTQSYNSPLHFGNGTRLTVT.